These 28 T cell receptor beta chains share one sample of origin, sequenced in a study of T cells in Graves' hyperthyroidism and ophthalmopathy. The investigators amplified TCR beta CDR3 regions from RNA transcripts. A first-round RT-PCR of the TCR CDR3 used the HTBI primer set. MiXCR was run by TCRdb on the multiplex PCR reads, yielding one entry per CDR3 protein. The table shows about 710,000 distinct CDR3 sequences, with 16% occurring only once. Sequencing input: blood. Receptor source: a man aged 18-30 years with Graves' hyperthyroidism.

This clonotype was recorded many times. This sequence joins TRBV5-1 and TRBJ2-1; possibly TRBD1 or TRBD2 for D (7 bases each). The germline V gene encodes CDR1 SGHRS and CDR2 YFSETQ. The CDR3 totals 16 residues. Trimming pared 3 bases from V and 8 bases from J, leaving 21 bases between. Written as DNA, the CDR3 is TGCGCCAGCAGCTCCAGCTCAGGGGGGGTTAGCGATGAGCAGTTCTTC. Amino acids: CASSSSSGGVSDEQFF.

This sequence joins TRBV20-1 and TRBJ2-7; D unresolved. The CDR3 has 13 amino acids. V was trimmed by 2 bases and J by 3 bases, leaving 11 bases between them. Germline loops: CDR1 DFQATT, CDR2 SNEGSKA (reference sequence). This CDR3 is CSARSDWNYEQYF. The CDR3 coding sequence is TGCAGTGCTAGATCCGACTGGAACTACGAGCAGTACTTC.

This clonotype has a count of ten or more. The chain couples TRBV24-1 to TRBJ2-1; weak D call: TRBD2 (7 bases). V lost 5 bases and J lost 2, with 12 bases in between. Germline-derived CDR1 and CDR2 are KGHDR and SFDVKD. The CDR3 is made up of 15 amino acids. The CDR3: CATSGGAGAYNEQFF. The CDR3 DNA reads TGTGCCACCAGTGGGGGGGCGGGAGCCTACAATGAGCAGTTCTTC.

V gene TRBV20-1 combines with J gene TRBJ2-7; no definite D call. Germline V gene data show CDR1 as DFQATT and CDR2 as SNEGSKA (reference sequence). The length of the CDR3 is 12 residues. V lost 3 bases and J 5 bases, leaving 11 bases between the germline ends. CDR3 protein: CSASKGKHEQYF. CDR3 bases: TGCAGTGCTAGCAAGGGAAAGCACGAGCAGTACTTC.

Ten or more counts support this clonotype. Here the CDR3 reads CASSPLGSGSGEQYF. In DNA, the CDR3 is TGTGCCAGCAGCCCTCTGGGGAGCGGGAGCGGCGAGCAGTACTTC. The V call is TRBV28, the J call TRBJ2-7; TRBD2 matches 8 bases. CDR3 size: 15 residues. Losses at the gene ends were 6 bases for V and 6 bases for J; bases not matched to a gene: 13. Germline CDR1 reads MDHEN; CDR2 reads SYDVKM.

This chain connects TRBV19 to TRBJ2-7; 7 bases are a match to TRBD1. Germline V CDR1 and CDR2: LNHDA, SQIVND (reference sequence). Trimming cost V 6 bases and J 2 bases; bases outside gene matches: 10. The CDR3 is 15 amino acids. Written as DNA, the CDR3 is TGTGCCAGTAGCCCTTACAGGGGCCCCACCTACGAGCAGTACTTC. It is translated as CASSPYRGPTYEQYF. The whole variable domain, remainder taken from reference TRBV19 and TRBJ2-7, is DGGITQSPKYLFRKEGQNVTLSCEQNLNHDAMYWYRQDPGQGLRLIYYSQIVNDFQKGDIAEGYSVSREKKESFPLTVTSAQKNPTAFYLCASSPYRGPTYEQYFGPGTRLTVT.

J is TRBJ1-1 and V is TRBV2; TRBD1 is a possible D gene (6 bases). The germline gives CDR1 SNHLY, CDR2 FYNNEI. The germline V and J ends were trimmed by 6 bases and 3 bases, with 14 bases remaining between them. The CDR3 loop spans 14 amino acids. Here the CDR3 reads CASSAQGRDTEAFF. The CDR3 DNA follows: TGTGCCAGCAGCGCACAGGGTAGGGACACTGAAGCTTTCTTT.

A note on this clonotype: One end of the junction is discordant with germline, which a read error may explain. The chain has TRBV18 and TRBJ1-5, with D perhaps matching TRBD1 (5 bases). CDR1 is KGHSH and CDR2 is LQKENI in the germline V gene. This CDR3 is 15 amino acids long. DNA for the CDR3: TGTTCCAGCTCACGGGAACAGGCGATAAATCAGCCCCAGCATTTT. This translates into CSSSREQAINQPQHF.

This clonotype was recorded at least ten times. The chain couples TRBV2 to TRBJ1-5, with 9 bases lining up with TRBD1. Germline loops: CDR1 SNHLY, CDR2 FYNNEI. This CDR3 comprises 15 residues. V lost 1 base and J lost 3; bases outside the gene matches: 1. In nucleotides, the CDR3 is TGTGCCAGCAGTGAAGGGACAGGGGACAATCAGCCCCAGCATTTT. It encodes CASSEGTGDNQPQHF.

This clonotype was counted a few times. This chain joins TRBV20-1 and TRBJ2-7; 11 bases are shared with TRBD2. The V segment lost 0 bases and the J segment 6 bases; nucleotides outside the gene matches: 7. CDR3 length equals 15 residues. The germline CDR1 and CDR2 sequences are DFQATT and SNEGSKA (reference sequence). Here the CDR3 reads CSARDVTSGTLEQYF. CDR3 nucleotides: TGCAGTGCTAGAGATGTGACTAGCGGGACCCTCGAGCAGTACTTC.

A few counts support this clonotype. The V call is TRBV19, the J call TRBJ2-1; TRBD2 is a possible D gene (6 bases). Germline CDR1 and CDR2: LNHDA and SQIVND (reference sequence). The CDR3 contains 14 residues. V shed 10 bases and J shed 7 bases, with 20 bases lying between them. The CDR3 region has the DNA TGTGCCACCTCAGAGGGACTTGGACCTAATGAGCAGTTCTTC. Its protein product is CATSEGLGPNEQFF.

The V gene is TRBV3-1, the J gene TRBJ1-6, with a possible D match to TRBD1 (6 bases). V lost 2 bases, J lost 10 bases, and 9 bases lay in between. The germline V gene encodes CDR1 LGHDT and CDR2 YNNKEL (reference sequence). This CDR3 has 13 residues. The CDR3 region has the DNA TGTGCCAGCAGCCAACAGGGGCTCTCACCCCTCCACTTT. This sequence encodes CASSQQGLSPLHF.

The rearrangement joins TRBV28 to TRBJ2-1; TRBD1 aligns across 8 bases. V lost 7 bases, J lost 5 bases, and 10 bases stayed unmatched. The CDR3 loop spans 15 amino acids. CDR1 is MDHEN, CDR2 SYDVKM, per germline. The CDR3 sequence: CASILGGTGDNEQFF. For the CDR3, the DNA is TGTGCCAGCATCTTGGGTGGGACAGGCGACAATGAGCAGTTCTTC.

V is TRBV7-9 and J is TRBJ2-1, with 10 bases identical to TRBD2. V was pared by 3 bases and J by 7 bases, with 12 bases of the junction left unmatched. This CDR3 comprises 17 residues. Germline V CDR1 and CDR2: SEHNR, FQNEAQ (reference sequence). The CDR3 protein is CASSFSQTSGVRNEQFF. The CDR3 DNA reads TGTGCCAGCAGCTTCTCCCAAACTAGCGGGGTTAGAAATGAGCAGTTCTTC.

The chain is built from TRBV4-1 and TRBJ2-2; 15 positions match TRBD2. The CDR3 is 20 residues long. Germline CDR1 and CDR2: MGHRA and YSYEKL. The trim removed 1 base at V and 3 bases at J, leaving 9 bases unmatched. The CDR3 DNA is TGCGCCAGCAGCCAAGGAAGGTCCGGACTAGCGGGAGGGTACACCGGGGAGCTGTTTTTT. Its protein product is CASSQGRSGLAGGYTGELFF.

This rearrangement joins TRBV11-1 to TRBJ2-3; TRBD2 matches 9 bases. The CDR3 runs to 17 residues. Germline V gene sequence: CDR1 SGHAT, CDR2 FQDESV (reference sequence). The trim removed 2 bases at V and 6 bases at J, leaving 12 bases unmatched. CDR3 nucleotides: TGTGCCAGCAGCTTAATCGCCCTAGCGGGAATCTCGGATACGCAGTATTTT. It translates to CASSLIALAGISDTQYF.

The V and J genes are TRBV28 and TRBJ2-5, with 9 positions matching TRBD2. Germline trimming cut 4 bases from V and 5 bases from J; bases unmatched to any gene: 8. Germline CDR1 and CDR2: MDHEN and SYDVKM. The CDR3 totals 15 residues. The CDR3, as DNA: TGTGCCAGCAGTTCCGCGGGAGGGGGAAGGGAGACCCAGTACTTC. It encodes CASSSAGGGRETQYF.

The V and J genes are TRBV7-9 and TRBJ2-1; D perhaps matches TRBD1 (6 bases). The germline gives CDR1 SEHNR, CDR2 FQNEAQ (reference sequence). V dropped 5 bases and J dropped 10 bases, with 18 bases sitting between them. The CDR3 is 14 residues long. Here the CDR3 reads CASSPDRGTNEQFF. CDR3 DNA sequence: TGTGCCAGCAGCCCCGACAGAGGGACAAACGAGCAGTTCTTC.

There are a few counts of this clonotype. The rearrangement links TRBV24-1 to TRBJ2-1, with a possible D match to TRBD1 (6 bases). Per germline, CDR1 KGHDR and CDR2 SFDVKD. The V end lost 2 bases, the J end lost 9 bases, and 10 bases lay between the germline ends. The length of the CDR3 is 13 residues. In DNA, the CDR3 is TGTGCCACCAGTGATTCTGGGGGCATTGAGCAGTTCTTC. Translating it yields CATSDSGGIEQFF.

The table lists this clonotype with a few counts. J is TRBJ1-2 and V is TRBV2, with D uncertain. The length of the CDR3 is 13 residues. Germline V gene lookup returns CDR1 SNHLY and CDR2 FYNNEI. The V and J ends lost 0 bases and 8 bases respectively, with 10 bases between them. CDR3 coding DNA: TGTGCCAGCAGTGAAGCGCTAGAATCGGGCTACACCTTC. Residues: CASSEALESGYTF.

Ten or more counts support this clonotype. A junction end diverges from the germline sequence, so it may reflect a read error. This sequence joins TRBV30 and TRBJ1-1, with unresolved D. The CDR3 runs 12 residues. Germline-derived CDR1 and CDR2 are GTSNPN and SVGIG (reference sequence). CDR3 protein: CAGRSGTPGAFF. The CDR3 region has the DNA TGTGCCGGGAGATCGGGCACGCCGGGAGCTTTCTTT.

This clonotype came up a few times. The chain carries TRBV12-3 or TRBV12-4 and TRBJ2-7; D gene uncertain. This CDR3 has 12 residues. V lost 1 base, J lost 5 bases, and 6 bases lay in between. The CDR3 DNA is TGTGCCAGCAGTTTAGATGGGGACGAGCAGTACTTC. Translated, it gives CASSLDGDEQYF.

Ten or more counts support this clonotype. The chain combines TRBV6-1 with TRBJ2-5, with 7 bases identical to TRBD1. V shed 4 bases and J 2 bases; nucleotides not matched to a gene: 4. Germline V gene data show CDR1 as MNHNS and CDR2 as SASEGT. The CDR3 sequence is 14 residues long. The CDR3 region is CASSARDSQETQYF. The CDR3, as DNA: TGTGCCAGCAGTGCTCGGGACAGTCAAGAGACCCAGTACTTC.

This clonotype occurred many times. The J gene is TRBJ2-6, the V gene TRBV7-9; D not certain. V was trimmed by 5 bases and J by 0 bases, leaving 8 bases between them. Germline CDR1 and CDR2: SEHNR and FQNEAQ (reference sequence). CDR3 length: 15 amino acids. CDR3 sequence reads: CASSVTVSGANVLTF. In DNA, the CDR3 is TGTGCCAGCAGCGTCACAGTCTCTGGGGCCAACGTCCTGACTTTC.

This clonotype was observed many times. The chain has TRBV28 and TRBJ2-3, with TRBD2 matching over 8 bases. Germline V CDR1 and CDR2: MDHEN, SYDVKM. The CDR3 runs to 16 residues. The ends lost 3 bases at V and 2 bases at J; junction bases unmatched: 7. The CDR3 reads CASSFGREASTDTQYF. CDR3 DNA: TGTGCCAGCAGTTTTGGGCGGGAGGCCTCCACAGATACGCAGTATTTT.

J is TRBJ2-2 and V is TRBV6-1; D uncertain. Germline CDR1 MNHNS, CDR2 SASEGT. Deletions cut 6 bases from V and 5 bases from J, with 16 bases between. The CDR3 consists of 15 residues. The CDR3 DNA is TGTGCCAGCAGCCCGGAAGGGTACGGGACCGGGGAGCTGTTTTTT. This translates into CASSPEGYGTGELFF.

CDR3 region: CATATFMNTEAFF. CDR3 nucleotide sequence: TGTGCCACCGCGACATTCATGAACACTGAAGCTTTCTTT. The rearrangement joins TRBV7-9 to TRBJ1-1; D is uncertain. This CDR3 is 13 amino acids long. Trimming stripped 10 bases from V and 0 bases from J, with 12 bases between. The V gene's germline CDR1 is SEHNR and CDR2 FQNEAQ (reference sequence).

This clonotype has ten or more counts. The chain has TRBV6-1 and TRBJ2-5; tentatively, D is TRBD1 (7 bases). The germline gives CDR1 MNHNS, CDR2 SASEGT. V was clipped by 11 bases and J by 2 bases, with 18 bases between them. CDR3 length equals 14 residues. The CDR3 sequence is CAGGTAVGQETQYF. DNA of the CDR3: TGTGCCGGAGGGACAGCGGTTGGTCAAGAGACCCAGTACTTC.